This T cell receptor (beta chain) comes out of a study of shared clonotypes between healthy human individuals. Findings of the study overall: Researchers found naive subsets generally carried larger estimated richness than memory subsets.

The CDR3 is 12 amino acids. V was shortened by 3 bases and J by 4 bases, with 10 bases between the two germline ends. Per the germline V gene, CDR1 is GTSNPN and CDR2 is SVGIG (reference sequence). This clone showed up just a few times. Its specificity is unknown. The method was immunoSEQ multiplex PCR; TCRdb's version includes in-frame clones alone and lacks a portion of them. The sample yields 2 million to 2.5 million clones, over 85% seen once. What was sequenced was naive CD4+ T cells from PBMCs. The subset here: CD45RA+ positively selected. The clonotype comes from a man aged 18 to 30 in good health. Some clones in this sample may be carry-over from other donors' samples. The chain couples TRBV30 to TRBJ2-7; D remains ambiguous. In DNA form, the CDR3 reads TGTGCCTGGAGCGCAGACCTTTACGAGCAGTACTTC. It encodes CAWSADLYEQYF.